Following are 6 T cell receptor beta chains from one sample sequenced in a study of metastatic and nonmetastatic thyroid tumors. All patients were untreated before thyroid surgery. TCRdb reanalyzed the PCR reads with MiXCR. The sample has more than 25,000 clones, around 20% seen once. Sample: blood. The receptor source for this set is a male donor with papillary thyroid cancer or a benign thyroid nodule (not recorded which). Some clones in this sample may be carry-over from other donors' samples.

This clone was picked up a small number of times. Germline is not matched at one junction end, which may reflect a read error. Other DNA sequences in this sample translate to the same CDR3. The chain is built from TRBV24-1 and TRBJ2-1; TRBD2 matches 11 bases. The CDR3 length is 16 residues. Per the germline V gene, CDR1 is KGHDR and CDR2 is SFDVKD. DNA of the CDR3: TGTGCTACCAGTGATTTTAGCGGGAGGGCTGGGGATGAGCAGTTCTTC. This gives the protein CATSDFSGRAGDEQFF.

This clone was seen many times. The CDR3 DNA sequence: TGTGCCACCACTCCCGGGGTTAGGGAGCAGTACTTC. Translated: CATTPGVREQYF. This rearrangement joins TRBV24-1 to TRBJ2-7, with D possibly matching TRBD2 (5 bases). The CDR3 contains 12 residues. Germline-derived CDR1 and CDR2 are KGHDR and SFDVKD. The germline V and J ends were trimmed by 8 bases and 7 bases, with 14 bases remaining between them.

Ten or more counts support this clone. CDR3 amino acids: CAILPPARTYNEQFF. The CDR3 DNA reads TGTGCCATACTGCCTCCAGCGCGCACCTACAATGAGCAGTTCTTC. This chain links TRBV12-3 or TRBV12-4 with TRBJ2-1; unclear D gene. Trimming cost V 10 bases and J 2 bases, with 18 bases left between them. CDR3 length: 15 amino acids.

This clone was observed a handful of times. The V and J genes are TRBV6-1 and TRBJ2-7; D uncertain. The germline V gene encodes CDR1 MNHNS and CDR2 SASEGT. Trimming removed 6 bases from V and 11 bases from J, with 17 bases in between. CDR3 length equals 12 residues. CDR3 protein: CASRPPKGMEYF. The CDR3 DNA follows: TGTGCCAGCAGACCACCGAAAGGGATGGAGTACTTC.

This clone is termed medium-sized. In DNA, the CDR3 is TGCAGTGCTGGACAGGGTAGGATTGGTGTGCAGTACTTC. As protein: CSAGQGRIGVQYF. V gene TRBV20-1 combines with J gene TRBJ2-7, with 8 bases fitting TRBD1. Looked up from germline, CDR1 is DFQATT and CDR2 is SNEGSKA (reference sequence). The length of the CDR3 is 13 residues. Germline trimming cut 5 bases from V and 9 bases from J; bases unmatched to any gene: 12.

A remark on this clone: A single base separates this from a much larger clone, so it may be a read error. This chain connects TRBV25-1 to TRBJ1-1; unclear D gene. The CDR3 runs to 11 residues. CDR1 is MGHDK and CDR2 is SYGVNS in the germline V gene. CDR3 nucleotides: TGCGCCAGCAGTGTAGGAAGGGAAGGTTTCTTT. It is translated as CASSVGREGFF. Full variable domain (rest looked up from reference TRBV25-1 and TRBJ1-1): EADIYQTPRYLVIGTGKKITLECSQTMGHDKMYWYQQDPGMELHLIHYSYGVNSTEKGDLSSESTVSRIRTEHFPLTLESARPSHTSQYLCASSVGREGFFGQGTRLTVV.